Sequencing of this TCR beta chain was carried out in a study of T cell responses to AZD1222 COVID-19 vaccine. The study, taken as a whole, reports: Donors were largely white British and mainly female; clonal diversity was possibly underestimated.

The CDR3 has 16 residues. With 2 bases removed from V and 1 base from J, the gap between germline ends came to 14 bases. From germline, CDR1 is LGHDT and CDR2 YNNKEL (reference sequence). The repertoire was sequenced with immunoSEQ multiplex PCR; TCRdb's copy has only in-frame clones and lacks some. This table holds around 8,000 clones, over 75% found once. As for this clone: Its matching antigen is unknown.

The specimen was peripheral blood, collected 28 days after the second AZD1222 dose. This chain joins TRBV3-1 (or the pseudogene TRBV3-2) and TRBJ1-1; D ambiguous. This TCR was sampled from an adult who received the AZD1222 COVID-19 vaccine. The CDR3 spells CASSQSRSTRNTEAFF. Written as DNA, the CDR3 is TGTGCCAGCAGCCAATCAAGGTCTACGAGGAACACTGAAGCTTTCTTT.